This T cell receptor beta chain derives from a study of blood T cell repertoires in COVID-19. Profiled with immunoSEQ multiplex PCR; TCRdb holds only in-frame clones, not every one. The sample comprises 130,000 or so clones, 85% to 90% of which are singletons, and roughly 18% rests with the top ten. The origin of this receptor is a man aged 50 or older with active or convalescent COVID-19. Input material: peripheral blood.

The CDR3 is CASSQELGAGGYTF. The CDR3 DNA reads TGCGCCAGCAGCCAAGAGTTGGGGGCGGGTGGCTACACCTTC. The rearrangement links TRBV4-3 to TRBJ1-2, with D possibly being TRBD1 (6 bases). Trimming took off 0 bases at V and 7 bases at J, with 12 bases between the two ends. This CDR3 has 14 amino acids. The germline V gene has CDR1 LGHNA and CDR2 YSLEER.